This T cell receptor (beta chain) came from a study of blood T cell repertoires in COVID-19. The CDR3 loop spans 14 amino acids. V lost 2 bases and J lost 4; bases outside the gene matches: 5. Germline CDR1 is SGHKS and CDR2 is YYEKEE (reference sequence). Some clones are missing from TCRdb's copy, which holds only in-frame ones; the method was immunoSEQ multiplex PCR. Here the sample spans some 200,000 clones, 86% being singletons. This receptor was identified in a woman aged 65 to 85 with acute or convalescent COVID-19. This chain uses TRBV5-5 with TRBJ1-1; 7 bases line up with TRBD1. The sequencing sample was made of peripheral blood. CDR3 DNA: TGTGCCAGCAGCTTTGAGGGGGCGGTCACTGAAGCTTTCTTT. Its translation: CASSFEGAVTEAFF.